This TCR beta chain was sequenced during a study of T cells after yellow fever vaccination (dated by TCRdb to the late 2010s). In the study overall: The SMART-Seq v4 Ultra Low Input RNA kit was used to prepare libraries from fractions with low cell numbers. To track T-cell clones before and after primary and booster YFV17D yellow fever vaccination, bulk TCR alpha and beta repertoires were sequenced longitudinally. Blood was drawn at multiple timepoints before and after primary and secondary immunization, with bulk PBMC replicates and cell subsets isolated. The cohort comprised two healthy male donors, one aged 18 to 30 and one aged 30 to 39 years. Results and caveats for the whole study, not just this receptor: The secondary T-cell response was found to be weaker but faster than the primary response, with a peak reached on day 5 rather than on day 15. A small share of clonotypes was detected in both CD4 and CD8 compartments, with the overlap likely arising from convergent recombination. Most clones expanded after primary vaccination (almost 97% of CD4 and roughly 90% of CD8) were re-detected after the booster, suggesting that broad memory maintenance occurred. Because only a couple of donors were included in the study, the extent to which the findings can be generalized is limited. Computational filtering was required because FACS-sorted repertoires could contain abundant contaminating clonotypes from the bulk population.

Sequencing instrument: Illumina NovaSeq 6000. TCR cDNA was synthesized by 5'RACE template switching, through which a universal primer site and unique molecular identifiers were introduced. cDNA synthesis was primed from both the TCR alpha and TCR beta constant segments. Two PCR steps were used to amplify libraries, with sample barcodes and sequencing adapters being added in the second step. Sequencing of libraries was done on Illumina HiSeq 2500 (2x100 bp) or NovaSeq (2x150 bp). In the paper's pipeline: MIGEC was used to demultiplex reads and collapse the reads into UMI consensus sequences, and MiXCR was used for V(D)J alignment. Vaccine-responding clonotypes were identified with edgeR using replicate PBMC samples, with FDR below 0.01 and a log2 fold change above 5 up to day 15 being required. CD4 or CD8 identity was assigned to each bulk clonotype according to whether the clonotype was present at higher abundance in the sequenced CD4 repertoire or the sequenced CD8 repertoire. TCRdb took the public reads, trimmed them with fastp at Q25, ran MiXCR for clone calling and kept in-frame beta chains. Duplicate CDR3 protein sequences are folded into a single record with the most common DNA and genes. TCRdb, not the authors, supplied the V and J calls. The sample table lists approximately 330,000 distinct CDR3 sequences, roughly an eighth of them with a count of one. The top ten clones comprise 2.5% to 4% of the sample.

Unmatched junction bases come to 9, with V trimmed by 9 bases and J by 2 bases. Per the germline V gene, ENHRY is the CDR1 and SYGVKD is the CDR2. The CDR3 runs 14 residues from the cysteine to the phenylalanine. Only the CDR3 DNA is retained, 42 bases long and in frame from the first base. This clonotype was found a few times. What this receptor recognizes is not known. No base quality values were provided; no much bigger clone lies one nucleotide off. The treatment or condition label, read with the paper, signifies: live attenuated yellow fever vaccine strain. A standard Ficoll-Paque protocol was used to isolate PBMCs from peripheral blood. Dynabeads CD4 and CD8 positive selection kits were used to isolate CD4 and CD8 T-cell fractions. RNA was extracted with TriZol from bulk PBMCs, CD4 and CD8 fractions, and dextramer-positive and dextramer-negative fractions.

The specimen comprised CD4+ T cells sorted from PBMCs, sampled 15 days after the yellow fever booster vaccination. This chain joins TRBV10-3 to TRBJ2-7; 8 junctional bases match TRBD2. The clonotype was recovered from a man younger than 30 who received the YFV17D yellow fever vaccine. The CDR3 reads as follows: CAISGLAGTYEQYF. The DNA sequence follows: TGTGCCATATCGGGGTTAGCGGGGACCTACGAGCAGTACTTC.